This entry features one TCR beta chain sequence. No antigen is known for it. The data were produced by immunoSEQ multiplex PCR, yet TCRdb's version contains in-frame clones alone and is incomplete. Seen here are hundreds of thousands of clones, 70% to 90% observed once, and the top ten hold roughly 1.5%. The data were taken from a study of Ad26.COV2.S vaccination and SARS-CoV-2 variants. Study-level information: By the intramuscular route, Ad26.COV2.S was given once, or twice 56 days apart.

The treatment denotes: approximately 18 received Ad26.COV2.S at low or high dose, single or two shots; about five received placebo; per-sample allocation not given. Sample collection was performed on day 63 after the first vaccine or placebo injection. Germline values: CDR1 KGHSH, CDR2 LQKENI. The length of the CDR3 is 14 residues. Trimming pared 3 bases from V and 4 bases from J, leaving 12 bases between. Study observations and caveats: In TCR breadth and depth analyses, total T cell responses may have been underestimated.

The chain links TRBV18 to TRBJ1-2; D is uncertain. The sequence was obtained from a person between 18 and 60 years old who received the Ad26.COV2.S COVID-19 vaccine or a placebo. Sample: peripheral blood, taken in a trial of Ad26.COV2.S vaccine versus placebo. The CDR3 spells CASSPSEGLYGYTF. The CDR3 DNA reads as TGTGCCAGCTCACCGAGCGAGGGCCTCTATGGCTACACCTTC.